This T cell receptor (beta chain) was documented in a study of cytomegalovirus exposure and HLA in healthy donors. This clone was picked up a small number of times. It was with 60 Vbeta and 13 Jbeta primers that the PCR ran. The data were produced by immunoSEQ multiplex PCR, yet TCRdb's version contains in-frame clones alone and is incomplete. This table has some 90,000 clones, roughly 74% appearing once. This CDR3 comprises 13 residues. The V end was cut by 6 bases, the J end by 7 bases, with 13 bases between. Germline-derived CDR1 and CDR2 are MGHDK and SYGVNS. The receptor was derived from a female donor in good health and CMV-seropositive. Sequenced material: PBMCs. V usage is TRBV25-1 and J usage is TRBJ1-5; D is unclear. DNA for the CDR3: TGTGCCAGCAGCTCTTATGCGGGGCAGCCCCAGCATTTT. This translates into CASSSYAGQPQHF.